The rows below give T cell receptor beta chains drawn from one sample of a study of CD8 T cells in ankylosing spondylitis. TCRdb re-analysed the 5' RACE reads in MiXCR, keeping a single row per CDR3 protein. The sample holds about 750,000 distinct CDR3 sequences, under 20% seen once. The specimen sequenced was blood, either unsorted or a sorted T cell fraction (not recorded which). These receptors came from a male donor with ankylosing spondylitis. Both conserved end residues are part of each CDR3. The D gene is left open where the match is weak. Part of the rows lack a size; the others show once, few, many or a class for expanded clones.

>few|TRBV4-1|TRBJ1-1|-
CASSQVKEMNTEAFF
TGCGCCAGCAGCCAAGTTAAAGAGATGAACACTGAAGCTTTCTTT
>-|TRBV7-9|TRBJ1-3|-
CASSQGGTTGNTIYF
TGTGCCAGCAGCCAAGGGGGGACCACTGGAAACACCATATATTTT
>few|TRBV12-3/TRBV12-4|TRBJ2-3|-
CASSSPPLGTDTQYF
TGTGCCAGCAGTTCTCCCCCCTTGGGCACAGATACGCAGTATTTT
>-|TRBV30|TRBJ1-5|-
CAWSPMVDQPQHF
TGTGCCTGGAGTCCCATGGTAGATCAGCCCCAGCATTTT
>many|TRBV29-1|TRBJ1-2|-
CSGATGYYGYTF
TGCAGCGGAGCGACAGGCTACTATGGCTACACCTTC
>-|TRBV7-9|TRBJ1-1|-
CASSSGLQAAFF
TGTGCCAGCAGCTCAGGACTGCAGGCAGCTTTCTTT
>few|TRBV4-2|TRBJ2-7|-
CASSQELLSSYEQYF
TGTGCCAGCAGCCAAGAATTGTTAAGCTCCTACGAGCAGTACTTC
>few|TRBV4-2|TRBJ2-2|-
CASSQVEAPNTGELFF
TGTGCCAGCAGCCAAGTAGAGGCCCCGAACACCGGGGAGCTGTTTTTT
>-|TRBV12-3/TRBV12-4|TRBJ2-7|TRBD1
CASSWTGYYEQYF
TGTGCCAGCAGCTGGACAGGGTACTACGAGCAGTACTTC
>-|TRBV2|TRBJ1-4|TRBD1
CASIRSDRVRIEKLFF
TGTGCCAGCATCCGATCGGACAGGGTTCGGATTGAAAAACTGTTTTTT
>-|TRBV7-9|TRBJ1-2|-
CASSPRVGHHYGYTF
TGTGCCAGCAGCCCCCGGGTGGGACACCACTATGGCTACACCTTC
>-|TRBV12-3/TRBV12-4|TRBJ1-5|-
CASHPRGRVNQPQHF
TGTGCCAGCCACCCCCGGGGCAGGGTCAATCAGCCCCAGCATTTT
>-|TRBV7-3|TRBJ2-2|TRBD2
CASSFLRTRDTGELFF
TGTGCCAGCAGCTTCCTTAGGACTAGGGACACCGGGGAGCTGTTTTTT
>-|TRBV12-3/TRBV12-4|TRBJ1-1|TRBD1
CASRYRGGTEAFF
TGTGCCAGCAGGTACAGGGGTGGCACTGAAGCTTTCTTT
>few|TRBV20-1|TRBJ1-1|-
CSALQGLGAFF
TGCAGTGCCCTACAGGGCTTGGGAGCTTTCTTT
>-|TRBV7-2|TRBJ2-3|-
CASSTRGGGGTDTQYF
TGTGCCAGCAGCACTAGAGGGGGGGGAGGCACAGATACGCAGTATTTT
>few|TRBV19|TRBJ1-1|TRBD1
CASWTGYGNTEAFF
TGTGCCAGTTGGACAGGGTATGGGAACACTGAAGCTTTCTTT